This T cell receptor (beta chain) is from a study of human T cells and chemical hapten exposure (dated by TCRdb to about 2021). Turning to the overall study: For sensitization, 2% DPC in acetone was applied to a 2 cm by 2 cm area of upper inner arm skin. Patch tests used Finn chambers with 0.01% DPC on the upper back, scored after 6 days by International Contact Dermatitis Research Group standards. Libraries were pooled for sequencing, and variation in per-sample TCR yields was attributed mainly to small differences in library volumes within the pool. The study tracked peripheral blood TCR repertoire changes in vivo during primary and secondary sensitization to the hapten diphenylcyclopropenone (DPC) in alopecia patients. Blood samples were taken from patients before sensitization (week 0) and then at 2, 6 and about 24 weeks after DPC sensitization. Twenty-nine alopecia patients gave blood for TCR sequencing at one to four time points (pre-sensitization, 2, 6 and 24 weeks). Throughout the study period of around 25 weeks, patients also received therapeutic DPC doses to the scalp every week. The mostly female patient cohort included alopecia areata with under or over 50% scalp involvement, alopecia totalis and alopecia universalis. Summary of the overall study and its limitations: Alopecia, a presumed autoimmune disease, was present in all patients, so the immune response of the patients might differ from that of healthy individuals. After repeated subsampling, changes were observed in the strength of the expansion versus patch-test correlation and in the threshold at which the correlation became significant. Compared with pre-sensitization or healthy control sets, expanded TCRs formed significantly more large CDR3 similarity clusters, which is consistent with antigen-driven responses. No change with DPC sensitization was found in the number of TCRs above 1 in 1000 frequency, and no evidence of global repertoire structure alterations was found. A positive correlation was found between the number of PT1 expanded TCRs and patch test score, with significance reached at thresholds 8, 16 and 32 but not 4.

Preparation of the library involved RACE. The reads were generated on a NextSeq 500. During library preparation, unique molecular identifiers were attached to individual cDNA molecules so that TCRs could be counted in a quantitative, reproducible way. From each blood RNA sample, both TCR alpha and TCR beta chains were sequenced. The study's own analysis went as follows. Samples had a median of roughly 100,000 TCRs, with a range from roughly 23,224 to 700,000. The Decombinator software suite was used to annotate V, J and CDR3 in the TCR reads. To make PS versus PT1 abundance plots, every sample was subsampled to the same number of TCRs (28,000). TCRs were defined as expanded if absent before sensitization and observed at least eight times at the 2-week time point. TCRdb reanalyzed the raw reads on its own, using fastp at Q25 for trimming and MiXCR for clone calling, and kept in-frame beta chains. CDR3 protein sequences are deduplicated, and each keeps its most common genes and DNA. The V and J calls were determined by TCRdb, not by the authors. The sample contains 25,000 to 35,000 distinct CDR3 sequences, approximately 5.8% of them found a single time. The ten largest account for about 6% of the sample.

The intended sense of this specimen's time point label: patch test 3, about 24 weeks after DPC sensitization. According to the study, the label for this sample's treatment or condition signals: therapeutic diphenylcyclopropenone sensitization with weekly scalp DPC. Blood at each patch-test visit was drawn before the patch test was applied. Patients were considered eligible if aged 18 to 70, diagnosed with alopecia and deemed suitable for DPC therapy, and patients were excluded if pregnant. Unfractionated whole blood was collected in Tempus Blood RNA tubes, and total RNA was extracted from that blood. Taken from cysteine to phenylalanine, the CDR3 has 13 residues. This entry keeps only the CDR3 DNA: 39 bases, framed from base 1. The V and J ends are trimmed by 2 bases and 8 bases, leaving 12 bases between them. CDR1 and CDR2, per the germline V gene, are SGHNT and YENEEA. This clonotype was seen only a few times. Its antigen target is currently unknown. Per-base qualities were not stored, and no clone one base away is much larger.

The origin of this receptor is a man between 25 and 39 years old with alopecia areata. Some clones in this sample may be carry-over from other donors' samples. The chain couples TRBV11-3 to TRBJ1-2; the D gene cannot be resolved reliably. Sequences were derived from whole blood, sampled in connection with sensitization to the hapten diphenylcyclopropenone (DPC). CDR3 reads: CASSLRSWYGYTF. The sequenced DNA is TGTGCCAGCAGCTTACGCTCGTGGTACGGCTACACCTTC. When the CDR3 is completed using the reference TRBV11-3 and TRBJ1-2 genes on either side, the full variable domain is EAGVVQSPRYKIIEKKQPVAFWCNPISGHNTLYWYLQNLGQGPELLIRYENEEAVDDSQLPKDRFSAERLKGVDSTLKIQPAELGDSAVYLCASSLRSWYGYTFGSGTRLTVV.